This paragraph covers one TCR beta chain sequence. The antigen remains unidentified. The germline CDR1 and CDR2 sequences are SGHNT and YYREEE (reference sequence). The trim removed 4 bases at V and 8 bases at J, leaving 14 bases unmatched. The CDR3 loop spans 16 amino acids. Repertoires were generated with immunoSEQ multiplex PCR, while TCRdb's copy carries only in-frame clones and drops some. The sample has 1,200 or so clones; about 71% are singletons. Stated time point: 2014-2015 season, 7 days after vaccination. The data originate from a study of follicular helper T cells after annual influenza vaccination. Study at large: Blood was drawn on days 0, 7 and 28 after vaccination.

Points from the study as a whole: Yearly vaccinations repeatedly recalled conserved clonotypes in ICOS+CD38+ cTfh.

This sample comprised CXCR5+ CD38+ circulating T follicular helper cells from blood, obtained 7 days after influenza vaccination. Subset in this sample: circulating Tfh, non-naive CD4+CXCR5+PD-1+ (ICOS+CD38+ or ICOS-CD38-). The source is an adult who received the influenza vaccine. J is TRBJ2-3 and V is TRBV5-4, with 9 bases fitting TRBD1. The CDR3 nucleotides read TGTGCCAGCAGCATTTGGACAGGGGACGTCCAGGGTACGCAGTATTTT. Its protein is CASSIWTGDVQGTQYF.